The present entry profiles one TCR beta chain with its context. Antigen specificity is unknown. Each sample yielded around 9.4 x 10^4 assayed TCR templates. Produced via immunoSEQ multiplex PCR; TCRdb's table is partial and in-frame only. Of 100,000 to 120,000 clones listed, roughly 91% are singletons. The sample is drawn from a study of siplizumab effects on memory and regulatory T cells. Whole-study results and caveats: Contribution to the alloresponse seemed major for naive T cells, which also seemed more diverse than memory cells. The majority of clones, roughly 75-95% of proliferating CD4+ or CD8+ clones, lacked an assignable naive or memory phenotype. Treg origin accounted for an average of roughly 69% of mappable alloreactive CD4+ clones with siplizumab and 25% to 30% in controls.

Germline lookup yields CDR1 SGHDT and CDR2 YYEEEE. The CDR3 covers 17 residues. The V gene lost 1 base and the J gene lost 0 bases, with 16 bases spanning the gap. The specimen sequenced was CD4+ T cells sorted from blood. The clonotype was recovered from a human donor in good health. The genes are TRBV5-6 and TRBJ1-2; D is unclear. For the CDR3, the DNA is TGTGCCAGCAGCTTGTTTATCGGACTTCCAGCTAACTATGGCTACACCTTC. It translates to CASSLFIGLPANYGYTF.